Shown below are 7 T cell receptor beta chains from a single sample sequenced in a study of metastatic and nonmetastatic thyroid tumors. No patient had received any treatment before thyroid surgery. TCRdb re-clonotyped the PCR reads via MiXCR. This sample carries some 41,000 clones, roughly 3.2% of them seen once, and the ten largest clones take roughly 9.1%. The sample taken for sequencing was blood. The source is a female donor with papillary thyroid cancer or a benign thyroid nodule (not recorded which). Some clones in this sample may be carry-over from other donors' samples.

At least ten counts were recorded for this clone. The chain combines TRBV6-1 with TRBJ2-7; the match to TRBD2 covers 9 bases. There are 14 residues in the CDR3. Trimming removed 5 bases from V and 0 bases from J; junction bases left unmatched: 2. Germline CDR1 MNHNS, CDR2 SASEGT. The CDR3 loop is CASSYSGSSYEQYF. The CDR3 DNA reads TGTGCCAGCAGTTATAGCGGGAGCTCCTACGAGCAGTACTTC.

The rearrangement links TRBV5-1 to TRBJ1-2; 8 bases fit TRBD1. J was trimmed by 5 bases and V by 4 bases; bases with no gene match: 4. The germline V gene has CDR1 SGHRS and CDR2 YFSETQ. The CDR3 runs to 13 residues. The CDR3 region has the DNA TGCGCCAGCAGCGTCGGACAGGGATATGGCTACACCTTC. Protein product: CASSVGQGYGYTF.

Many counts were recorded for this clone. DNA of the CDR3: TGTGCCAGCAGTTCCACTCCCGGTGGCGGCTACACCTTC. Translated, it gives CASSSTPGGGYTF. This chain connects TRBV28 to TRBJ1-2; the D is unclear. CDR3 size: 13 residues. In germline, CDR1 is MDHEN, CDR2 SYDVKM. The V gene lost 4 bases and the J gene lost 8 bases, with 14 bases spanning the gap.

The V gene is TRBV5-1, the J gene TRBJ2-1; TRBD2 agrees at 8 bases. The CDR3 is 13 residues long. Germline-derived CDR1 and CDR2 are SGHRS and YFSETQ. V lost 5 bases, J lost 10 bases, and 8 bases stayed unmatched. The CDR3 region is CASRREVVGEQFF. Here the CDR3 DNA reads TGCGCCAGCAGGCGGGAGGTGGTGGGGGAGCAGTTCTTC.

This clone was observed many times. The gene calls are TRBV11-1 and TRBJ1-1; D perhaps matches TRBD1 (5 bases). Germline loops: CDR1 SGHAT, CDR2 FQDESV (reference sequence). V dropped 0 bases and J dropped 1 base, with 9 bases sitting between them. The CDR3 contains 15 residues. CDR3 region: CASSLAGGPNTEAFF. The CDR3 DNA sequence: TGTGCCAGCAGCTTAGCCGGGGGACCGAACACTGAAGCTTTCTTT.

This clone was observed at least ten times. The V and J genes are TRBV19 and TRBJ1-3, with D maybe TRBD1 (6 bases). V lost 7 bases and J 0 bases, leaving 16 bases between the germline ends. Germline CDR1 LNHDA, CDR2 SQIVND (reference sequence). The CDR3 length is 16 residues. The CDR3 reads CASTDLRQDSGNTIYF. The CDR3 DNA follows: TGTGCCAGTACCGACCTCCGACAGGACTCTGGAAACACCATATATTTT.

There are many counts of this clone. An end of the junction differs from the germline gene, which may be a read error. V is TRBV19 and J is TRBJ2-1; the match to TRBD1 covers 7 bases. There are 15 residues in the CDR3. The germline CDR1 and CDR2 sequences are LNHDA and SQIVND (reference sequence). The CDR3 loop reads CAGSILGQMYNEQFF. Here the CDR3 DNA reads TGTGCCGGTAGTATATTGGGACAGATGTACAATGAGCAGTTCTTC.